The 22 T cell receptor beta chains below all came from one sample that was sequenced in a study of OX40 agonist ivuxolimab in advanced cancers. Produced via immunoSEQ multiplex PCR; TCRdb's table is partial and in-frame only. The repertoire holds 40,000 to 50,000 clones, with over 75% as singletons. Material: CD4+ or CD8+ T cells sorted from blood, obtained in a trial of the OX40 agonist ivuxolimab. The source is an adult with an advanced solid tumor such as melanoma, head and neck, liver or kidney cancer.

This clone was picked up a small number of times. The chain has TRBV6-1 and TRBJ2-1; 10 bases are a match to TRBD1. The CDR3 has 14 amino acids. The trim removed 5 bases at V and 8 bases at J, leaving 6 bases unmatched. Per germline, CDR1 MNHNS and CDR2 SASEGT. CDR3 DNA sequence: TGTGCCAGCAGTCCAAGACAGGGGGCAGATGAGCAGTTCTTC. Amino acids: CASSPRQGADEQFF.

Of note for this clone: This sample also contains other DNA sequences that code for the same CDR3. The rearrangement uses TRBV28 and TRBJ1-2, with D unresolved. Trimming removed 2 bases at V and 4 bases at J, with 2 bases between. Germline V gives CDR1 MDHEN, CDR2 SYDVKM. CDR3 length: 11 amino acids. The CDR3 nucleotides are TGTGCCAGCAGTTTAAGCTATGGCTACACCTTC. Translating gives CASSLSYGYTF.

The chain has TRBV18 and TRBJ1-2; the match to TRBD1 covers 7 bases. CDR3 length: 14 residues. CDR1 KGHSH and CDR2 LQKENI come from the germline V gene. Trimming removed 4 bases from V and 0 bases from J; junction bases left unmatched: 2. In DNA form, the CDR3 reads TGTGCCAGCTCACGGGACAGTACTAACTATGGCTACACCTTC. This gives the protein CASSRDSTNYGYTF.

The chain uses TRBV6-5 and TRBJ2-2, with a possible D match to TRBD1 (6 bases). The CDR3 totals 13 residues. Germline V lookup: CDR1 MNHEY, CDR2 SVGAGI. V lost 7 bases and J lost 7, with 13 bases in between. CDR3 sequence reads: CASNRGFNGELFF. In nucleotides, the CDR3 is TGTGCCAGCAATAGGGGGTTTAACGGGGAGCTGTTTTTT.

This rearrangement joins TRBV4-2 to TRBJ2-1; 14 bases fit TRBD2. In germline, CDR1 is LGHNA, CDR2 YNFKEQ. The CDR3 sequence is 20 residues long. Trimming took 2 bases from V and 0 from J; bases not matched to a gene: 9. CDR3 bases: TGTGCCAGCAGCCAACATCAAGGGACTAGCGGGGGTATCTCCTACAATGAGCAGTTCTTC. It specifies CASSQHQGTSGGISYNEQFF.

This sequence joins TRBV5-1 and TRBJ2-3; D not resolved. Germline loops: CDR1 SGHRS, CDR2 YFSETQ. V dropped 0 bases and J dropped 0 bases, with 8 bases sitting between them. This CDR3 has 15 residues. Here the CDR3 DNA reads TGCGCCAGCAGCTTGGCGTTGGCTAGCACAGATACGCAGTATTTT. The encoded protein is CASSLALASTDTQYF.

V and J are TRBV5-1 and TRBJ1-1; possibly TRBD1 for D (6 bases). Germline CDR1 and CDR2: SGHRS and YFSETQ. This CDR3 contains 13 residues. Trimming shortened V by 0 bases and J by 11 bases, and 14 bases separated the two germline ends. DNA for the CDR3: TGCGCCAGCAGCTTGGATCAGGGGCTAGATGCTTTCTTT. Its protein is CASSLDQGLDAFF.

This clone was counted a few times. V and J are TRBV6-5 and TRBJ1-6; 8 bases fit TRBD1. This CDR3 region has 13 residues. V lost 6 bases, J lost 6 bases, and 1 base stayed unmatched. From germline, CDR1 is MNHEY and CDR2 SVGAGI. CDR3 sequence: CASRGQANSPLHF. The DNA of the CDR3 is TGTGCCAGCAGGGGACAGGCTAATTCACCCCTCCACTTT.

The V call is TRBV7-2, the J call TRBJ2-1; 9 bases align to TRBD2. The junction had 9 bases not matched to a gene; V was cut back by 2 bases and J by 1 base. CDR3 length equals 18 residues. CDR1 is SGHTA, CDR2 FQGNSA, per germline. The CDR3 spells CASSLIGSGGESYNEQFF. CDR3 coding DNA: TGTGCCAGCAGCTTAATTGGTAGCGGGGGTGAATCCTACAATGAGCAGTTCTTC.

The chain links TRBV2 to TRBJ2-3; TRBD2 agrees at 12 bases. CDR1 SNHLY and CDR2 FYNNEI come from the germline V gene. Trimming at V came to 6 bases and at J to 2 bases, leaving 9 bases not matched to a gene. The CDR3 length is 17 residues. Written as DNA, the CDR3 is TGTGCCAGCAGCAAGAGACTAGCGGGGGACTTCACAGATACGCAGTATTTT. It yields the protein CASSKRLAGDFTDTQYF.

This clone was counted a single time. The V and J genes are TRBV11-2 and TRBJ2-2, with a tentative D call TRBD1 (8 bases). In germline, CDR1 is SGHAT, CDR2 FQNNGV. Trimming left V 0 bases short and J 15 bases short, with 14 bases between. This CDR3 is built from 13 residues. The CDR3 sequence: CASSLEWTGRVFF. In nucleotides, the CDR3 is TGTGCCAGCAGCTTAGAATGGACAGGGAGGGTGTTTTTT.

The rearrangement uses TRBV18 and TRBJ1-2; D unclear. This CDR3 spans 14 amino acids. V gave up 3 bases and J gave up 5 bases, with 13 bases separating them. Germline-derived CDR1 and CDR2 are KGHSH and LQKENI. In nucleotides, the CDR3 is TGTGCCAGCTCACCTTCTACGGTGGGATATGGCTACACCTTC. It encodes CASSPSTVGYGYTF.

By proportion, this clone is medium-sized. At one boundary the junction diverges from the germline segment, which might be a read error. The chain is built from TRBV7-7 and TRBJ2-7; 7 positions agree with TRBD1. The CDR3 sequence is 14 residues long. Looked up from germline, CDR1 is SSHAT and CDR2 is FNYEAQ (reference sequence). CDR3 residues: CASSPRQGAYEQYF. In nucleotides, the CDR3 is TGTGCCAGCAGCCCACGACAGGGAGCCTATGAGCAGTACTTC.

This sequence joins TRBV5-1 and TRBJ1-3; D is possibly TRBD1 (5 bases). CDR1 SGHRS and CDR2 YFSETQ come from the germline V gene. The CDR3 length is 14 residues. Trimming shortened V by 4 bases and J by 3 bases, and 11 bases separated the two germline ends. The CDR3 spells CASSRDRLGNTIYF. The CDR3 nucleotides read TGCGCCAGCAGCAGGGACCGTCTTGGAAACACCATATATTTT.

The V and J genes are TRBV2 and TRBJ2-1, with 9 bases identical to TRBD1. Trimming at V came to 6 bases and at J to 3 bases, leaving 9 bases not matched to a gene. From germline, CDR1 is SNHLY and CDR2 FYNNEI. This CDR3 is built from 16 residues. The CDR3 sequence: CASRGSRGQGYNEQFF. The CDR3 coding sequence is TGTGCCAGCAGAGGATCCAGGGGACAGGGCTACAATGAGCAGTTCTTC.

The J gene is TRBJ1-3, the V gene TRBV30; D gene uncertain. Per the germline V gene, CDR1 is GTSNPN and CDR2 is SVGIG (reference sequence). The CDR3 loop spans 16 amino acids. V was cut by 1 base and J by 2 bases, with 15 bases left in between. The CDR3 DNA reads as TGTGCCTGGAGTGCCGCCAGGATGGGCCCTGGAAACACCATATATTTT. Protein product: CAWSAARMGPGNTIYF.

DNA for the CDR3: TGTGCCAGCAGAAGTGGAGCGGGGCCCACGAACACCGGGGAGCTGTTTTTT. Protein: CASRSGAGPTNTGELFF. The chain joins TRBV7-9 to TRBJ2-2, with TRBD2 matching over 7 bases. V lost 6 bases and J lost 0; bases outside the gene matches: 10. The CDR3 runs 17 residues. Per germline, CDR1 SEHNR and CDR2 FQNEAQ (reference sequence).

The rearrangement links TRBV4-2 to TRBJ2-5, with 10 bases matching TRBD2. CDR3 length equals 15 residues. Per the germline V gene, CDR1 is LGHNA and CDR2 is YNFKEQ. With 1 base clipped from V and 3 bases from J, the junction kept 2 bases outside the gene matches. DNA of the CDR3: TGTGCCAGCAGCCAAGGAGGACTAGCGGAAGAGACCCAGTACTTC. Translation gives CASSQGGLAEETQYF.

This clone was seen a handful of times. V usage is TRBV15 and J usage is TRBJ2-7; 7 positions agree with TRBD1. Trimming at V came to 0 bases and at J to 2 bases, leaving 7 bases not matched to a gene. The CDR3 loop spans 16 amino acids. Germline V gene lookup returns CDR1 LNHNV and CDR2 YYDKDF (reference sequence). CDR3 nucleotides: TGTGCCACCAGCAGAGATAAGGCAGGGGGTACCTACGAGCAGTACTTC. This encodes CATSRDKAGGTYEQYF.

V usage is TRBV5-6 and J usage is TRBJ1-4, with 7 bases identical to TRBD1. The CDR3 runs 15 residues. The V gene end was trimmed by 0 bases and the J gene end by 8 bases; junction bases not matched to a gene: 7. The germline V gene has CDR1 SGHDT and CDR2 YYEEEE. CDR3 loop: CASSLGTGSSEKLFF. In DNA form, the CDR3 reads TGTGCCAGCAGCTTGGGGACAGGTTCTTCCGAAAAACTGTTTTTT.

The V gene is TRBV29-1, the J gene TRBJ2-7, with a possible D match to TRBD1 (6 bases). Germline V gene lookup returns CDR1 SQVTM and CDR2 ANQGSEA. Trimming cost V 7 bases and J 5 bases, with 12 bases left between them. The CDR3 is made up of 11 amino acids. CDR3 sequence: CSGRGIHEQYF. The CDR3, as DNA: TGCAGCGGTAGGGGGATCCACGAGCAGTACTTC.

The CDR3: CASRGQMNTEAFF. In DNA form, the CDR3 reads TGTGCCAGCAGGGGACAGATGAACACTGAAGCTTTCTTT. This chain uses TRBV6-1 with TRBJ1-1; 7 bases agree with TRBD1. Trimming cost V 6 bases and J 0 bases; bases outside gene matches: 1. Germline V gene sequence: CDR1 MNHNS, CDR2 SASEGT. This CDR3 is 13 amino acids long.